This T cell receptor beta chain was recorded in a study of vaccination and CD4 T cells after COVID-19. Turning to the study itself: Convalescent donors totaled six males and four females, including two who were Hispanic. Post-COVID specimens were obtained a median 101 days after diagnosis (range 35 to 161).

Sequencing of cultured CD4+ T cell DNA used the Oncomine TCR Beta short-read assay. TCRdb re-derived calls from the PCR reads in MiXCR, one entry per CDR3 protein. The sample contains about 4,600 distinct CDR3 sequences, 58% of which appear only once. Details on this clonotype: The antigen is unknown.

Treatment reported: approximately 11-day PBMC culture with coronavirus spike peptide pools or control peptides (ViraFEST assay). During the years 2011-2018, before the COVID-19 pandemic, the unexposed donor's CD4+ T cells were collected. Wells that each held roughly 1.9 million PBMCs were cultured with 9 to 10 IU/ml IL-2 and around 10 ug/ml peptide pools. The sequence came from a human donor in good health. Sequencing used CD4+ T cells from blood, cultured in vitro.

DNA for the CDR3: TGTGCCACCAGCGCGGGACTTACGTGGGAGACCCAGTACTTC. Translated, it gives CATSAGLTWETQYF. This chain uses TRBV15 with TRBJ2-5; D possibly corresponds to TRBD2 (6 bases). The CDR3 has 14 residues. The V end lost 5 bases, the J end lost 5 bases, and 15 bases lay between the germline ends. Germline CDR1 is LNHNV and CDR2 is YYDKDF (reference sequence). Full variable domain (outside the CDR3, taken from reference TRBV15 and TRBJ2-5): DAMVIQNPRYQVTQFGKPVTLSCSQTLNHNVMYWYQQKSSQAPKLLFHYYDKDFNNEADTPDNFQSRRPNTSFCFLDIRSPGLGDTAMYLCATSAGLTWETQYFGPGTRLLVL.